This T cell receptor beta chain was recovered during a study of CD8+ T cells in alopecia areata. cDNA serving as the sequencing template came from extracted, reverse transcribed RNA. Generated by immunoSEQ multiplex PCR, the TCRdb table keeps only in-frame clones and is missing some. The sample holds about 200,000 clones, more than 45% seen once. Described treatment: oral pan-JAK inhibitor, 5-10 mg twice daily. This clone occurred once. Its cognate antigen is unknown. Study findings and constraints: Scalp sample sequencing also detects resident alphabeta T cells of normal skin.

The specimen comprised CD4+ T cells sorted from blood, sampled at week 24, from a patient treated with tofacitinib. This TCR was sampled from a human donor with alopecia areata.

CDR3 residues: CASRADRGGGYTF. DNA for the CDR3: TGTGCCAGCAGGGCCGACAGGGGTGGGGGCTACACCTTC. The chain links TRBV7-2 to TRBJ1-2; TRBD1 agrees at 8 bases. In germline, CDR1 is SGHTA, CDR2 FQGNSA. The CDR3 consists of 13 residues. Trimming at V came to 6 bases and at J to 8 bases, leaving 8 bases not matched to a gene.